These 2 T cell receptor beta chains share one sample of origin, sequenced in a study of blood T cell repertoires in COVID-19. TCRdb keeps only in-frame clones here, not all; method: immunoSEQ multiplex PCR. The profile shows a few hundred thousand clones, about 87% of them singletons. Sequenced material: PBMCs or T cells enriched from blood (not recorded which). The receptors shown here come from a man aged 30-40 years who had recovered from COVID-19.

The count of this clone is one. The V and J genes are TRBV10-2 and TRBJ1-1, with D maybe TRBD1 (5 bases). Germline lookup yields CDR1 WSHSY and CDR2 SAAADI. The CDR3 contains 17 residues. V was shortened by 3 bases and J by 0 bases, with 17 bases between the two germline ends. CDR3 nucleotide sequence: TGCGCCAGCAGTGAACCGGTTCGGACACCCTTGAACACTGAAGCTTTCTTT. Its translation is CASSEPVRTPLNTEAFF.

The chain combines TRBV11-3 with TRBJ2-7; D ambiguous. CDR1 is SGHNT and CDR2 is YENEEA in the germline V gene. The CDR3 runs 13 residues. Trimming took 1 base from V and 1 from J, leaving 5 bases between them. CDR3: CASSLANSYEQYF. The DNA of the CDR3 is TGTGCCAGCAGCTTAGCCAATTCCTACGAGCAGTACTTC.